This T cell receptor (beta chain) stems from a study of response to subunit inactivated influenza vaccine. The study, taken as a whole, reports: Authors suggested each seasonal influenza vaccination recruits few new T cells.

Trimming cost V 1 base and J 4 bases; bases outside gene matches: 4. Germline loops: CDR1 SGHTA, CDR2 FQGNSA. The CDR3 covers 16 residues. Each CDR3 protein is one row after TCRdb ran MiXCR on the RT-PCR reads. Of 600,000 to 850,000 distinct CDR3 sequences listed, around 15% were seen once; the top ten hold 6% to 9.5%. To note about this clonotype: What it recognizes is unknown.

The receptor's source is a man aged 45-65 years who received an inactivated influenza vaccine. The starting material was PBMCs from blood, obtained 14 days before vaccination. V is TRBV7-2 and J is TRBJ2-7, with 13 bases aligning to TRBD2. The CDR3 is CASSLGKLAGGYEQYF. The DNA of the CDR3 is TGTGCCAGCAGCTTAGGGAAACTAGCGGGAGGGTACGAGCAGTACTTC.